This T cell receptor beta chain comes out of a study of blood T cell repertoires in COVID-19. Study information: T cells, B-cell-depleted T cells, or PBMCs provided the cDNA or gDNA that served as material.

Measured with immunoSEQ multiplex PCR; TCRdb has only the in-frame clones, and not every one. The sample has about 100,000 clones, approximately 90% seen once. The sequenced material came from peripheral blood. The receptor's source is a man aged 50 to 59 with active COVID-19.

CDR3 protein: CASSYTGQGAEQFF. In DNA, the CDR3 is TGTGCCAGCAGTTACACGGGACAGGGGGCTGAGCAGTTCTTC. The chain carries TRBV6-5 and TRBJ2-1; 12 bases fit TRBD1. Germline-derived CDR1 and CDR2 are MNHEY and SVGAGI. V lost 2 bases, J lost 9 bases, and 2 bases stayed unmatched. The CDR3 sequence is 14 residues long.